Many counts were recorded for the clone carrying this TCR beta chain. Antigen: not known. The CDR3 end lies 3 residues beyond the end of the read and is filled in from the germline J gene. The data originate from a study of T cell clonality in common variable immunodeficiency. Study observations and caveats: The cause of increased CVID clonality remains unclear without subpopulation sequencing.

TCRdb's copy holds only in-frame clones and misses some; the assay was immunoSEQ multiplex PCR. Altogether 55,000 to 65,000 clones were found in the sample, and no singletons occur. V trimming: 4 bases; J trimming: 6 bases; junction bases outside the gene matches: 12. CDR1 is SGHAT, CDR2 FQNNGV, per germline. CDR3 size: 15 residues. Specimen: peripheral blood mononuclear cells. This rearrangement joins TRBV11-2 to TRBJ2-7, with 7 bases fitting TRBD1. The TCR comes from a person aged 18 to 70 in good health. Incomplete CDR3 DNA: TGTGCCAGCAGCTCCACGTGGGACAGCCTCGTCGAG. Protein: CASSSTWDSLVE. The entire CDR3 is CASSSTWDSLVEQYF.